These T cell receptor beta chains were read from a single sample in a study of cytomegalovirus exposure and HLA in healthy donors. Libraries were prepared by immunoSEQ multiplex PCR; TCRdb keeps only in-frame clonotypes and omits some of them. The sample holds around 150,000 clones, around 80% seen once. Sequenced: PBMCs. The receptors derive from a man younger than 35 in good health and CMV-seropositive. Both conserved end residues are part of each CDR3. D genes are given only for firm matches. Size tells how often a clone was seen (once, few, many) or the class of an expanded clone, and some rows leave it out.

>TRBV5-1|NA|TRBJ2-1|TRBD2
TGCGCCAGCAACCTTACCCCAGCGGGAGGCGCCTACAATGAGCAGTTCTTC
CASNLTPAGGAYNEQFF
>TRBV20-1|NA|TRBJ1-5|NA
TGCAGTGCTAGTCTGAATCAGCCCCAGCATTTT
CSASLNQPQHF
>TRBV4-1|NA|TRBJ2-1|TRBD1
TGCGCCAGCAGGGGACAGGGAATAGGGTACAATGAGCAGTTCTTC
CASRGQGIGYNEQFF
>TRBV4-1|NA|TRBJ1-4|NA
TGCGCCAGCAGCCAAGATTCAGGGCGTCCCGAGAAACTGTTTTTT
CASSQDSGRPEKLFF
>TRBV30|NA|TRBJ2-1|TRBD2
TGTGCCTGGAGTGTACGGGGTAGCGGGGGCGGAAGATACAATGAGCAGTTCTTC
CAWSVRGSGGGRYNEQFF
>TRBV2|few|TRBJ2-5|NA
TGTGCCAGCAGTGAAGATTCGTTACAAGAGACCCAGTACTTC
CASSEDSLQETQYF
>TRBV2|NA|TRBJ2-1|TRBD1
TGTGCCAGCACAGGGGGCCCCTACAATGAGCAGTTCTTC
CASTGGPYNEQFF
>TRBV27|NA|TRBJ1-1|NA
TGTGCCAGCAGTTTAGAAAAGGGGGTTGAAGCTTTCTTT
CASSLEKGVEAFF
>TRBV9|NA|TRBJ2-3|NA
TGTGCCAGCAGTAATTTCCCCACAGATACGCAGTATTTT
CASSNFPTDTQYF
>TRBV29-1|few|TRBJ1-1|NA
TGCAGCGGACGCAGGGCCGACACTGAAGCTTTCTTT
CSGRRADTEAFF
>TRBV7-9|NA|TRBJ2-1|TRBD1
TGTGCCAGCCCTGGGACAGTTAACAATGAGCAGTTCTTC
CASPGTVNNEQFF
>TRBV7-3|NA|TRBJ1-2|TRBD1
TGTGCCAGCAGCTCCGGGACAGGGCATGGCTACACCTTC
CASSSGTGHGYTF
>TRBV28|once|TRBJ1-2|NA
TGTGCCAGCAGACCGAACCTAGGAATCGATGGCTACACCTTC
CASRPNLGIDGYTF
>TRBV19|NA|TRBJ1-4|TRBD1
TGTGCCAGTACCTCAGGCGGCAGGGGGCTAGGAACTAATGAAAAACTGTTTTTT
CASTSGGRGLGTNEKLFF
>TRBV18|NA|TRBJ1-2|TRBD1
TGTGCCAGCGCGCCGGGACAGGCGGAACAATATGGCTACACCTTC
CASAPGQAEQYGYTF
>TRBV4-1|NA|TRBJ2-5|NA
TGCGCCAGCAGCATGGCCCTAGATGAGACCCAGTACTTC
CASSMALDETQYF
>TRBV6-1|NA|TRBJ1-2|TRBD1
TGTGCCAGCAGTGAAACGGGACAGATCTTTGAGAACTATGGCTACACCTTC
CASSETGQIFENYGYTF
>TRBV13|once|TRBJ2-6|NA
TGTGCCAGCAGCTTAGATCCGACAGGGAGGTTGATTCTCGCCGACTCTGGGGCCAACGTCCTGACTTTC
CASSLDPTGRLILADSGANVLTF
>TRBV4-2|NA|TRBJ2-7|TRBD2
TGTGCCAGCAGCCAAGATTTCGAGCGGGAGTTCCCTTACGAGCAGTACTTC
CASSQDFEREFPYEQYF
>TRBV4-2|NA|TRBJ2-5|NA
TGTGCCAGCAGCCAACGGGGCGACGGGGGAGAGACCCAGTACTTC
CASSQRGDGGETQYF
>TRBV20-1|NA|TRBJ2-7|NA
TGCAGTGCTAGACCCGACAGAGAGCAGTACTTC
CSARPDREQYF
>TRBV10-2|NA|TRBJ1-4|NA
TGCGCCAGCAGTGAGGCAGGCCGGGATGGGGAAAAACTGTTTTTT
CASSEAGRDGEKLFF
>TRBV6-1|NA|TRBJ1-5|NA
TGTGCCAGCAGTACAGGTAACACGGGGCCCCAGCATTTT
CASSTGNTGPQHF
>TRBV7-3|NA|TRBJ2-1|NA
TGTGCCAGCAGCTTACTGGGGGGAGGCGGTGAGCAGTTCTTC
CASSLLGGGGEQFF
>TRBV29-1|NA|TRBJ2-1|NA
TGCAGCGTCCAGAAGGTTTTAGCGCGATACAATGAGCAGTTCTTC
CSVQKVLARYNEQFF
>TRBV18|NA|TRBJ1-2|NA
TGTGCCAGCTCACCTCCCCGAGCACAGGGTCAATACTATGGCTACACCTTC
CASSPPRAQGQYYGYTF
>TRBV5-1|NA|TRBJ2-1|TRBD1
TGCGCCAGCTCCACAGGGGATAAATCCTACAATGAGCAGTTCTTC
CASSTGDKSYNEQFF